The 20 T cell receptor beta chains below were found in one sample sequenced in a study of shared clonotypes between healthy human individuals. TCRdb keeps only in-frame clones here, not all; method: immunoSEQ multiplex PCR. Of millions of clones listed, approximately 95% are singletons. Naive-designated CD8 cells lacked CD45RO, were positively enriched for CCR7, and omitted terminally differentiated effector memory CD45RA+ cells. Sequenced material: naive CD8+ T cells sorted from blood. These receptors were obtained from a man between 18 and 29 years old in good health.

This clone was counted a single time. Different DNA sequences within this sample yield the same CDR3. J is TRBJ2-5 and V is TRBV9, with D unclear. Per the germline V gene, CDR1 is SGDLS and CDR2 is YYNGEE. The CDR3 spans 13 residues. Trimming took 0 bases from V and 3 from J, leaving 6 bases between them. The DNA of the CDR3 is TGTGCCAGCAGCGTAGACAGCGAAGAGACCCAGTACTTC. Encoded protein: CASSVDSEETQYF.

The chain is built from TRBV27 and TRBJ1-6, with TRBD1 matching 7 bases. V was pared by 3 bases and J by 15 bases, with 8 bases of the junction left unmatched. Germline-derived CDR1 and CDR2 are MNHEY and SMNVEV (reference sequence). This CDR3 has 13 amino acids. CDR3 protein: CASSFTGERVLHF. The DNA for the CDR3 is TGTGCCAGCAGTTTCACAGGGGAACGGGTCCTCCACTTT.

This chain uses TRBV29-1 with TRBJ1-2; TRBD1 matches 8 bases. The germline V gene has CDR1 SQVTM and CDR2 ANQGSEA. The CDR3 contains 13 residues. J lost 0 bases, V lost 5 bases, and 2 bases had no gene match. This CDR3 reads CSVRQGTNYGYTF. The CDR3 DNA follows: TGCAGCGTTAGACAGGGGACTAACTATGGCTACACCTTC.

This chain's CDR3 is CSVDFLPAGINEQFF. Here the CDR3 DNA reads TGCAGCGTTGACTTTTTACCGGCGGGGATAAATGAGCAGTTCTTC. The chain combines TRBV29-1 with TRBJ2-1; a weak D match, TRBD2 (6 bases). This CDR3 has 15 residues. V lost 3 bases and J 7 bases, leaving 19 bases between the germline ends. Germline lookup yields CDR1 SQVTM and CDR2 ANQGSEA.

The chain links TRBV11-2 to TRBJ2-1, with D tentatively TRBD2 (5 bases). CDR1 is SGHAT, CDR2 FQNNGV, per germline. Trimming shortened V by 0 bases and J by 8 bases, and 11 bases separated the two germline ends. This CDR3 has 14 amino acids. CDR3 loop: CASSLDPLVYEQFF. In nucleotides, the CDR3 is TGTGCCAGCAGCTTAGATCCACTAGTCTATGAGCAGTTCTTC.

The V gene is TRBV10-3, the J gene TRBJ2-7; 9 bases align to TRBD1. The CDR3 consists of 17 residues. V gave up 2 bases and J gave up 0 bases; unmatched junction bases: 8. Germline V gene data show CDR1 as ENHRY and CDR2 as SYGVKD. The CDR3 DNA is TGTGCCATCAGTGAGGAAGGGACAGGGTCTTACTCCTACGAGCAGTACTTC. This sequence encodes CAISEEGTGSYSYEQYF.

The rearrangement uses TRBV13 and TRBJ2-7, with no clear D. Between the trimmed V and J ends, which lost 4 bases and 3 bases, there was a span of 7 bases. Germline-derived CDR1 and CDR2 are PRHDT and FYEKMQ (reference sequence). The CDR3 totals 12 residues. For the CDR3, the DNA is TGTGCCAGCAGCTCCGACATCTACGAGCAGTACTTC. It specifies CASSSDIYEQYF.

Notes on this clone: The same CDR3 arises from other DNA sequences in this sample as well. J is TRBJ2-7 and V is TRBV6-1; D is uncertain. The germline V and J ends were trimmed by 2 bases and 4 bases, with 9 bases remaining between them. CDR3 size: 13 residues. Looked up from germline, CDR1 is MNHNS and CDR2 is SASEGT. For the CDR3, the DNA is TGTGCCAGCAGTGAAAGAGGACGGTACGAGCAGTACTTC. Residues: CASSERGRYEQYF.

About this clone: Other nucleotide sequences in the sample specify the same CDR3. The V call is TRBV6-5, the J call TRBJ1-1, with 7 nucleotides matching TRBD1. Germline assignment: CDR1 MNHEY and CDR2 SVGAGI. Trimming cost V 0 bases and J 3 bases; bases outside gene matches: 4. This CDR3 contains 15 residues. For the CDR3, the DNA is TGTGCCAGCAGTTACTCAGAGGGGGCTGACACTGAAGCTTTCTTT. This codes for CASSYSEGADTEAFF.

The CDR3 nucleotides read TGTGCCCGCACCCAGGAACGGAGCGGTACGCAGTATTTT. This sequence encodes CARTQERSGTQYF. This chain connects TRBV12-2 to TRBJ2-3; the table's D call, TRBD2, was not checked against the DNA. TRBV12-2 is reported as a pseudogene. The CDR3 runs 13 residues.

The chain joins TRBV7-9 to TRBJ2-3, with TRBD2 as a possible D gene (6 bases). The germline V and J ends were trimmed by 4 bases and 2 bases, with 10 bases remaining between them. This CDR3 is 14 amino acids long. The V gene's germline CDR1 is SEHNR and CDR2 FQNEAQ (reference sequence). CDR3: CASSYPLATDTQYF. Written as DNA, the CDR3 is TGTGCCAGCAGCTACCCACTAGCCACAGATACGCAGTATTTT.

Worth noting for this clone: Other DNA sequences in the sample encode the same CDR3. This rearrangement joins TRBV4-1 to TRBJ1-1; perhaps TRBD1 as D (6 bases). Germline lookup yields CDR1 MGHRA and CDR2 YSYEKL. The ends were cut back, 0 bases at V and 3 bases at J, with 8 bases in the middle. There are 14 residues in the CDR3. The CDR3 region has the DNA TGCGCCAGCAGCCAAGAAACAGGGTACACTGAAGCTTTCTTT. Translating it yields CASSQETGYTEAFF.

The chain has TRBV5-6 and TRBJ2-3, with 8 bases aligning to TRBD2. The trim removed 2 bases at V and 3 bases at J, leaving 14 bases unmatched. Looked up from germline, CDR1 is SGHDT and CDR2 is YYEEEE. The CDR3 runs to 18 residues. In DNA form, the CDR3 reads TGTGCCAGCAGCTTTGAGGTGAACGGGAGGGGAAAGACAGATACGCAGTATTTT. This gives the protein CASSFEVNGRGKTDTQYF. The full variable domain, completed using reference TRBV5-6 and TRBJ2-3, is DAGVTQSPTHLIKTRGQQVTLRCSPKSGHDTVSWYQQALGQGPQFIFQYYEEEERQRGNFPDRFSGHQFPNYSSELNVNALLLGDSALYLCASSFEVNGRGKTDTQYFGPGTRLTVL.

This chain connects TRBV27 to TRBJ2-5; D is undetermined. Trimming cost V 0 bases and J 2 bases, with 4 bases left between them. The CDR3 extends over 13 amino acids. Looked up from germline, CDR1 is MNHEY and CDR2 is SMNVEV (reference sequence). The CDR3 loop reads CASSLSDQETQYF. CDR3 DNA: TGTGCCAGCAGTTTATCGGATCAAGAGACCCAGTACTTC.

The rearrangement joins TRBV28 to TRBJ2-7; TRBD2 aligns across 7 bases. Trimming removed 5 bases from V and 3 bases from J; junction bases left unmatched: 7. The CDR3 length is 14 residues. In germline, CDR1 is MDHEN, CDR2 SYDVKM. The CDR3 here is CASSTGPSGYEQYF. Here the CDR3 DNA reads TGTGCCAGCAGTACAGGTCCTAGCGGCTACGAGCAGTACTTC. The full variable domain, with the rest looked up from reference TRBV28 and TRBJ2-7, is DVKVTQSSRYLVKRTGEKVFLECVQDMDHENMFWYRQDPGLGLRLIYFSYDVKMKEKGDIPEGYSVSREKKERFSLILESASTNQTSMYLCASSTGPSGYEQYFGPGTRLTVT.

J is TRBJ2-3 and V is TRBV4-3; D is undetermined. The germline V and J ends were trimmed by 2 bases and 7 bases, with 10 bases remaining between them. The germline V gene encodes CDR1 LGHNA and CDR2 YSLEER. CDR3 length: 13 residues. The CDR3 here is CASSQFNGYTQYF. The CDR3 nucleotides read TGCGCCAGCAGCCAATTTAATGGATATACGCAGTATTTT.

On this clone: The sample contains more than one DNA sequence encoding this CDR3. The chain uses TRBV6-5 and TRBJ1-2; TRBD1 might be the D (5 bases). CDR1 is MNHEY, CDR2 SVGAGI, per germline. V lost 2 bases to trimming and J lost 7 bases, with 11 bases between them. This CDR3 is built from 13 residues. For the CDR3, the DNA is TGTGCCAGCAGTTACGAGGGGCTAGGTGGCTACACCTTC. Amino acids: CASSYEGLGGYTF.

V is TRBV7-6 and J is TRBJ2-7; 8 bases line up with TRBD1. Trimming took 4 bases from V and 0 from J; bases not matched to a gene: 8. The germline CDR1 and CDR2 sequences are SGHVS and FNYEAQ. This CDR3 is 16 amino acids long. The CDR3 DNA reads as TGTGCCAGCAGCTGGGGGACAGGAAGAAGCTCCTACGAGCAGTACTTC. This encodes CASSWGTGRSSYEQYF.

The chain uses TRBV5-5 and TRBJ2-2, with D perhaps matching TRBD2 (6 bases). Germline CDR1 is SGHKS and CDR2 is YYEKEE (reference sequence). Trimming stripped 5 bases from V and 7 bases from J, with 12 bases between. This CDR3 has 13 amino acids. The CDR3 DNA reads as TGTGCCAGCAGGCGACCCGGGAGCGGGGAGCTGTTTTTT. Protein product: CASRRPGSGELFF.

This clone has a single count. The same CDR3 is also encoded by other DNA sequences in this sample. V and J are TRBV27 and TRBJ1-1; maybe TRBD1 (6 bases). Germline V gene data show CDR1 as MNHEY and CDR2 as SMNVEV (reference sequence). CDR3 size: 13 residues. V gave up 4 bases and J gave up 5 bases, with 11 bases separating them. The CDR3 DNA is TGTGCCAGCAGTTGGGGGGCTGGAACTGAAGCTTTCTTT. Translated, it gives CASSWGAGTEAFF.